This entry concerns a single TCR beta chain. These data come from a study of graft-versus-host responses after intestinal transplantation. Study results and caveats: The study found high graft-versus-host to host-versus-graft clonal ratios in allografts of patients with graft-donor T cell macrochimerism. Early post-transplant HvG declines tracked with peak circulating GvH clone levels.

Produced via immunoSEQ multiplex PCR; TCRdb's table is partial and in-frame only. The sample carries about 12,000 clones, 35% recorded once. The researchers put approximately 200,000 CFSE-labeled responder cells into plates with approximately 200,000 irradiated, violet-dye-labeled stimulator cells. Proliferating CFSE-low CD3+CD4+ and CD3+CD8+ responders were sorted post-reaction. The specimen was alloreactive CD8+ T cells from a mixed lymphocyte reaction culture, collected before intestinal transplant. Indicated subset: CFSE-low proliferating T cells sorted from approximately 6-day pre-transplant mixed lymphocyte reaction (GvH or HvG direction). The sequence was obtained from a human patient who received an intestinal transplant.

DNA for the CDR3: TGTGCCAGCAGCAAAGTGCGGGTTTTGAGCGGGCGTAGGGCCTACGAGCAGTACTTC. It encodes CASSKVRVLSGRRAYEQYF. This rearrangement joins TRBV21-1 to TRBJ2-7; the D call in the table, TRBD2, was not verified against the DNA. TRBV21-1 is described as a pseudogene. This CDR3 is 19 amino acids long.